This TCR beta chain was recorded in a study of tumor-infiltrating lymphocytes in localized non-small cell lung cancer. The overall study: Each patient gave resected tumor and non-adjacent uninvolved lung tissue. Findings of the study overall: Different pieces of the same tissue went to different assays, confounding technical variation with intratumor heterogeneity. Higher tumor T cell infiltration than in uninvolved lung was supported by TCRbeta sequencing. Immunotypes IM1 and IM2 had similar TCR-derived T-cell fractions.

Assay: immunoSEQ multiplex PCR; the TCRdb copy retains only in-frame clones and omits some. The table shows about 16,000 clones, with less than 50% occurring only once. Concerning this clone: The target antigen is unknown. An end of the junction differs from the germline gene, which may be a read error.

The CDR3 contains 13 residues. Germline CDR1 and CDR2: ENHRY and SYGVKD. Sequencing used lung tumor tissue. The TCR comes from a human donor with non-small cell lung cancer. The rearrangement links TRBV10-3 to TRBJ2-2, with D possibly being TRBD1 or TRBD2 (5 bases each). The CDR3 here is CASSFRGNGELFF. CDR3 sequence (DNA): TGTGCCAGCAGTTTCCGGGGCAACGGGGAGCTGTTTTTT.